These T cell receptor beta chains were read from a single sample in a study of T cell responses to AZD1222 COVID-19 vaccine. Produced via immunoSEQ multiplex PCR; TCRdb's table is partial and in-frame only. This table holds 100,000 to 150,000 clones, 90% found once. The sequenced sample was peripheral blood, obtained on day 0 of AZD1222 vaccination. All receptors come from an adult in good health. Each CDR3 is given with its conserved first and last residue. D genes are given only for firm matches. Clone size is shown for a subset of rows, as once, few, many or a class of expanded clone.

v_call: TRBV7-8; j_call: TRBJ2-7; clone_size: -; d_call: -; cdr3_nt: TGTGCCAGCAGCCCGGGGGAGTTACTGCGCGAGCAGTACTTC; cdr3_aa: CASSPGELLREQYF
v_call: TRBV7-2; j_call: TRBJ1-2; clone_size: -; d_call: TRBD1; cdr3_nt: TGTGCCAGCAGCTTAGCGAGGGGGCTACAAGGCTACACCTTC; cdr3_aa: CASSLARGLQGYTF
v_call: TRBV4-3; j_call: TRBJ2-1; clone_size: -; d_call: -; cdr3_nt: TGCGCCAGCAGCCAAGAGGTGCTAGGCACCTACAATGAGCAGTTCTTC; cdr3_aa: CASSQEVLGTYNEQFF
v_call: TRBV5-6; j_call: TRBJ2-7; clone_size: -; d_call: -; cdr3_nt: TGTGCCAGCAGTTGGGGGACGAGTGGCGAGCAGTACTTC; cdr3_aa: CASSWGTSGEQYF
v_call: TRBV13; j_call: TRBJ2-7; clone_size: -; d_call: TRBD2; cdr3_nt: TGTGCCAGCAGCCCAATAGCGGGAGGATTCAACGAGCAGTACTTC; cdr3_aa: CASSPIAGGFNEQYF
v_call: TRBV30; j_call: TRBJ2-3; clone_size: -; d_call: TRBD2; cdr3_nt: TGTGCCTGGAGTTCCTTAGCGGGAGGGCAAGATACGCAGTATTTT; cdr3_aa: CAWSSLAGGQDTQYF
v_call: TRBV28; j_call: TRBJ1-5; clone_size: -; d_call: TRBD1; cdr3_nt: TGTGCCAGCAGTCCGGACAGGGGAGGGTATCAGCCCCAGCATTTT; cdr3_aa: CASSPDRGGYQPQHF
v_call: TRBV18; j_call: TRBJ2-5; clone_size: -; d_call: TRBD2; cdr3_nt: TGTGCCAGCTCACCACGGACGGGGGGAGGTGAGACCCAGTACTTC; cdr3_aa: CASSPRTGGGETQYF
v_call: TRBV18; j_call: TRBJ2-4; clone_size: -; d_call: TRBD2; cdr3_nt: TGTGCCAGCTCACCAGGGGAGGGCTCCAAAAACATTCAGTACTTC; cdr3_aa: CASSPGEGSKNIQYF
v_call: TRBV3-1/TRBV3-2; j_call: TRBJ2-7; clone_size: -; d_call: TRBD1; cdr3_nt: TGTGCCAGCAGCCCCGGGACAGGATACTACGAGCAGTACTTC; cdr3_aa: CASSPGTGYYEQYF
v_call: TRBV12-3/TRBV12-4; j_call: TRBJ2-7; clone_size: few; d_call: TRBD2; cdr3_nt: TGTGCCAGCAACATGGGAGGGGCCTACGAGCAGTACTTC; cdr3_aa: CASNMGGAYEQYF
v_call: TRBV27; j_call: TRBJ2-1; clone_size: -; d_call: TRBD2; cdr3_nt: TGTGCCAGCAGTTTGCAGCGGGAGACAAATGAGCAGTTCTTC; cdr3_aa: CASSLQRETNEQFF